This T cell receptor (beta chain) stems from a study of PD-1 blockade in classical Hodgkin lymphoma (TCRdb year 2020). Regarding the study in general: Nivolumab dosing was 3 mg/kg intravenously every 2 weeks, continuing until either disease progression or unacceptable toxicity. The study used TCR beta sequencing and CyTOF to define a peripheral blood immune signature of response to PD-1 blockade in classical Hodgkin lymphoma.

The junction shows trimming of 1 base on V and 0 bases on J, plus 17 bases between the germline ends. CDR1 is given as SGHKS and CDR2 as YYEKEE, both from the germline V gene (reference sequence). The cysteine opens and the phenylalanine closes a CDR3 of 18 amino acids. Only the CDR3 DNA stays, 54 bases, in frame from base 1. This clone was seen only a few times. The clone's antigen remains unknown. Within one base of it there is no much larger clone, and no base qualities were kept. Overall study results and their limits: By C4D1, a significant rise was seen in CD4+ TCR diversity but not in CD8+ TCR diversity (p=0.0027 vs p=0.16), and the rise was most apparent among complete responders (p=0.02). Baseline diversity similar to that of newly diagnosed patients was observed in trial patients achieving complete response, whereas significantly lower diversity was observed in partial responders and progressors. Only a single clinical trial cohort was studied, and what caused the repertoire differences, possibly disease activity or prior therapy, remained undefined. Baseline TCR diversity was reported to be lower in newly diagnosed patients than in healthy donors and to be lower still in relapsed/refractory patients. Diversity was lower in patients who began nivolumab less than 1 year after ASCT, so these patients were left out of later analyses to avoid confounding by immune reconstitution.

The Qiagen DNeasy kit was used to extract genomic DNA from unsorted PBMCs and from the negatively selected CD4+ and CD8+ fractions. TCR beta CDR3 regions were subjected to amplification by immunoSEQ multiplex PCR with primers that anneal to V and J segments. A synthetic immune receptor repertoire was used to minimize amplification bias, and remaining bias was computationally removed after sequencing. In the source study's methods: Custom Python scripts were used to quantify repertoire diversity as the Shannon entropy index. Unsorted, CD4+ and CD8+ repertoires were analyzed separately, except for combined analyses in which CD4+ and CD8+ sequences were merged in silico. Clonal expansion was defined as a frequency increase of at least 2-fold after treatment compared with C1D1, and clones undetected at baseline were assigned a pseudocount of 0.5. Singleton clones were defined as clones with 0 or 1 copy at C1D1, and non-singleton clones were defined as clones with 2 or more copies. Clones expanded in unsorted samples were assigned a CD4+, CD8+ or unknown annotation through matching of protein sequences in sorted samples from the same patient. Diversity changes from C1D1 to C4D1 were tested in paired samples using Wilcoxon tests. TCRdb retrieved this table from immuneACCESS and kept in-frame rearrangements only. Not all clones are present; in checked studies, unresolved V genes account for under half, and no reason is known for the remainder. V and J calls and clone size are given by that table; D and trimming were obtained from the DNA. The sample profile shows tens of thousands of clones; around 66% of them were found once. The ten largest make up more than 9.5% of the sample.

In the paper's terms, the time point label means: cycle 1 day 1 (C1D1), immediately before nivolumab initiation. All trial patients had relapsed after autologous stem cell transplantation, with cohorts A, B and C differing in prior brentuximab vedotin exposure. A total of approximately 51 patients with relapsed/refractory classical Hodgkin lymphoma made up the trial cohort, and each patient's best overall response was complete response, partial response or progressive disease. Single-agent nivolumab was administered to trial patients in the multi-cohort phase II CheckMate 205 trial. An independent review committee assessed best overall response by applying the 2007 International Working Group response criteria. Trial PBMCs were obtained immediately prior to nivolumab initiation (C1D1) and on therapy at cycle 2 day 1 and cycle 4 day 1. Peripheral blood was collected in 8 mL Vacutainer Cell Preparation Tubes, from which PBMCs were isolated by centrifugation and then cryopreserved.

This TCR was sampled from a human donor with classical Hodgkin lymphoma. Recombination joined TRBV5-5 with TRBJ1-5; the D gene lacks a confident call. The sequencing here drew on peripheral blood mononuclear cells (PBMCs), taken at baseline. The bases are TGTGCCAGCAGCTTGCTCCCCGGGTCCACCTATAGCAATCAGCCCCAGCATTTT. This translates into CASSLLPGSTYSNQPQHF.